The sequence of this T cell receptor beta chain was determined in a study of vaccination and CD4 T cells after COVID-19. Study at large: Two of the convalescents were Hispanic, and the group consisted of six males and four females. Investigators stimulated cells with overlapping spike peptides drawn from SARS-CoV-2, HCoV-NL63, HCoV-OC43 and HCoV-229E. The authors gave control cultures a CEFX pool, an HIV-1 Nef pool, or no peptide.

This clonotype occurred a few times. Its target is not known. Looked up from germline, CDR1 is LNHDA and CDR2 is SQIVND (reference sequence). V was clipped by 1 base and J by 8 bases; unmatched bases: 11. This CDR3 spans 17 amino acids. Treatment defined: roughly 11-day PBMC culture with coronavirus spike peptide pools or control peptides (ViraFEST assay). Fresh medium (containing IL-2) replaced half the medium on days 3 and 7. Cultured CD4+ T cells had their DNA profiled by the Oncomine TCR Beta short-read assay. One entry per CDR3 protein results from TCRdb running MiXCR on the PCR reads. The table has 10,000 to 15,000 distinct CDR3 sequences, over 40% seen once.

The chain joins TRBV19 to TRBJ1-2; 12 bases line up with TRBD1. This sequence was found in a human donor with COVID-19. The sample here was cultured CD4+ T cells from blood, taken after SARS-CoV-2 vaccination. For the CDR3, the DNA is TGTGCCAGTAGTATAGTGGGACAGGGGGCTGTGCGGGAAGGCTACACCTTC. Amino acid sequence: CASSIVGQGAVREGYTF.